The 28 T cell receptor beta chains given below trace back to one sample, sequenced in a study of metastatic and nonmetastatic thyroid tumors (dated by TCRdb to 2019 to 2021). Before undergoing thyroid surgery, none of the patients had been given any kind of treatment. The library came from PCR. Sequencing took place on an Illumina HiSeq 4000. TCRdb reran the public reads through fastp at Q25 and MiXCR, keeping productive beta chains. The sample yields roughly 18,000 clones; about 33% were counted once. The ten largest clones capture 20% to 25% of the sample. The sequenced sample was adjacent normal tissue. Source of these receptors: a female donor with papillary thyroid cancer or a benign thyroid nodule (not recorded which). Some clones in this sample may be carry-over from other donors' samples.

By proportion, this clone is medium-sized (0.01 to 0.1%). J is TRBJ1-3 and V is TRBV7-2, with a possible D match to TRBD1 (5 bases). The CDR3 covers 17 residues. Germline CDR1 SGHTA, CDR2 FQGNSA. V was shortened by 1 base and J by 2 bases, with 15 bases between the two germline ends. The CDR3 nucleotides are TGTGCCAGCAGCTTAGGCTTCCGGGGGACTCCTGGAAACACCATATATTTT. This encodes CASSLGFRGTPGNTIYF.

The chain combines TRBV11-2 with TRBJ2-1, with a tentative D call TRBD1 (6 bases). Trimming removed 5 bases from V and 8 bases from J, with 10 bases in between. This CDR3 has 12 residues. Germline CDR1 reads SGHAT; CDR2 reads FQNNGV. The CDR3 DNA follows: TGTGCCAGCAGCGCGACAGGACATGAGCAGTTCTTC. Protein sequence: CASSATGHEQFF.

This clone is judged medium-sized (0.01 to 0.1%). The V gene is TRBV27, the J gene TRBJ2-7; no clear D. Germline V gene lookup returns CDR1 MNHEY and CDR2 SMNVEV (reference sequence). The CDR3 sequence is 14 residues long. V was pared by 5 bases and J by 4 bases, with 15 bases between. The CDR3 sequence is CASSPLGKKYEQYF. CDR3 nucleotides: TGTGCCAGCAGTCCCTTAGGGAAAAAGTACGAGCAGTACTTC.

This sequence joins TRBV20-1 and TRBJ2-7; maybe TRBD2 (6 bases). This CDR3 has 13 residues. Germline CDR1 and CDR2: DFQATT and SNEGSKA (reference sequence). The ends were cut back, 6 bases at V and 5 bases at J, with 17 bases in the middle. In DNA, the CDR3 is TGCAGTGCCGCGACGACTAGATCCCACGAGCAGTACTTC. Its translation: CSAATTRSHEQYF.

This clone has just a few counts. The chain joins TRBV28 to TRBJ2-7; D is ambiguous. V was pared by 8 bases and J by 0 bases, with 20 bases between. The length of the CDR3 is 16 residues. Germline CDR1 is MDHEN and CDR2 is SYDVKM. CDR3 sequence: CASSPQNGQSSYEQYF. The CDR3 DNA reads TGTGCCAGCTCACCCCAGAACGGGCAAAGCTCCTACGAGCAGTACTTC.

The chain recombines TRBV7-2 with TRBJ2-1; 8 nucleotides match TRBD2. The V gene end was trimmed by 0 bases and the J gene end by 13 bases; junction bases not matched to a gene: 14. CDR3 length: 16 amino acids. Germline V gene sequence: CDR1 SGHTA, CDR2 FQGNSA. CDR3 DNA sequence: TGTGCCAGCAGCTTAGCATGGATGGCGGGAGGTAGTAAACAGTTCTTC. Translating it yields CASSLAWMAGGSKQFF.

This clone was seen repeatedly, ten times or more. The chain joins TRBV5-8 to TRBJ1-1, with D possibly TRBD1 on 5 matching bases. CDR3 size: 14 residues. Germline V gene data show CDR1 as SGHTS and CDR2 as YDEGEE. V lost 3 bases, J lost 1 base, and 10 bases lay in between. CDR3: CASSWGTGNTEAFF. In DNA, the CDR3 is TGTGCCAGCAGCTGGGGGACGGGGAACACTGAAGCTTTCTTT.

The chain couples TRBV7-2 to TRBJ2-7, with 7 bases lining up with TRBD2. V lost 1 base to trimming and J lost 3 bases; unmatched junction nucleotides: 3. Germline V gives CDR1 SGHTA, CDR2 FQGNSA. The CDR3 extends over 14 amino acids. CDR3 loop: CASSLDSSGYEQYF. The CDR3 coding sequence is TGTGCCAGCAGCTTAGATTCTAGCGGCTACGAGCAGTACTTC.

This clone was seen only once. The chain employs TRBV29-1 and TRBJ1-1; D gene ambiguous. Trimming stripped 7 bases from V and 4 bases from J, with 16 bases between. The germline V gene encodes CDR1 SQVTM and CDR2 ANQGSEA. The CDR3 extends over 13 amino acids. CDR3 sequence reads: CSGKLIEGTEAFF. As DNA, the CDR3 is TGCAGCGGAAAACTTATAGAGGGCACTGAAGCTTTCTTT. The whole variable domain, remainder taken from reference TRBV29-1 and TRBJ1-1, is SAVISQKPSRDICQRGTSLTIQCQVDSQVTMMFWYRQQPGQSLTLIATANQGSEATYESGFVIDKFPISRPNLTFSTLTVSNMSPEDSSIYLCSGKLIEGTEAFFGQGTRLTVV.

CDR3 coding DNA: TGTGCCAGCAGAGACAGGGTTCGCGGAATTTGGAATGAGCAGTTCTTC. Translating gives CASRDRVRGIWNEQFF. The V call is TRBV11-1, the J call TRBJ2-1, with 7 bases matching TRBD1. CDR1 is SGHAT and CDR2 is FQDESV in the germline V gene (reference sequence). J gave up 7 bases and V 6 bases, and 15 bases lay outside the gene matches. This CDR3 is 16 amino acids long.

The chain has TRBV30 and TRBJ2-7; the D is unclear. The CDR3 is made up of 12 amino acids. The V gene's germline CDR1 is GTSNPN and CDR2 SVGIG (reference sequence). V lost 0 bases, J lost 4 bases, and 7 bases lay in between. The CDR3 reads CAWSVRLYEQYF. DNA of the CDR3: TGTGCCTGGAGTGTTCGGCTATACGAGCAGTACTTC.

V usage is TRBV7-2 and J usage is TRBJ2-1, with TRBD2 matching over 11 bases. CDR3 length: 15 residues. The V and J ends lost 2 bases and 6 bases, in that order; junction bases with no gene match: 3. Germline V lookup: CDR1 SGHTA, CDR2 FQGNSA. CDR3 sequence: CASSLSLAGGNEQFF. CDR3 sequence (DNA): TGTGCCAGCAGCTTAAGCCTAGCGGGAGGCAATGAGCAGTTCTTC.

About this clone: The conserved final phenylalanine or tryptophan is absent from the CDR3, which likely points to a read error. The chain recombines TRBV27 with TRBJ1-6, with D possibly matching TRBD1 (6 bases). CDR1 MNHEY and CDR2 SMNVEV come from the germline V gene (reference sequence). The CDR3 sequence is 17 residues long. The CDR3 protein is CASSFTGGRRYSSPLHL. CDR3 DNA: TGTGCCAGCAGTTTCACCGGGGGCCGAAGGTATAGTTCACCCCTCCACCTT.

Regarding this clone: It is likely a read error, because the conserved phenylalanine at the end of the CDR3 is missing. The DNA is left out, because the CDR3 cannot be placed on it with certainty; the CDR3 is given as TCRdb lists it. CDR3: CASSLGRWGDQNL. The V call is TRBV6-2 or TRBV6-3, the J call TRBJ2-7; the table gives TRBD2 as D, unverified against the DNA. The CDR3 sequence runs 13 residues, both termini included. CDR1 is MNHEY, CDR2 SVGEGT, per germline.

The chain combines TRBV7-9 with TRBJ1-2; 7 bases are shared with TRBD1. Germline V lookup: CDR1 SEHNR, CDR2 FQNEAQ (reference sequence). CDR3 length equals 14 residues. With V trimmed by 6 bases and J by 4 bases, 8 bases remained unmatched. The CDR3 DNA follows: TGTGCCAGCAGACCCCTTACAGGGGTCTATGGCTACACCTTC. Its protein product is CASRPLTGVYGYTF.

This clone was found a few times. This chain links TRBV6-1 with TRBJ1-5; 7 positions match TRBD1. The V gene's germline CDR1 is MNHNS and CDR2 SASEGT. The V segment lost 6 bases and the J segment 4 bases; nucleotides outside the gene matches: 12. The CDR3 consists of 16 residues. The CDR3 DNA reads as TGTGCCAGCAGCCTAAACCCAAGACAGGGAAATCAGCCCCAGCATTTT. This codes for CASSLNPRQGNQPQHF.

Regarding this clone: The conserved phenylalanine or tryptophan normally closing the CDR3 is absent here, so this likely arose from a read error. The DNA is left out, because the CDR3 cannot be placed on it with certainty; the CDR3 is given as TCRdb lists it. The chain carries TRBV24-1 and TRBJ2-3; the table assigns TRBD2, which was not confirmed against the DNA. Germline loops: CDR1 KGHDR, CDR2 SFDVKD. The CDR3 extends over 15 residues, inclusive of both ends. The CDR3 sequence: CATSAWTGETDTHYL.

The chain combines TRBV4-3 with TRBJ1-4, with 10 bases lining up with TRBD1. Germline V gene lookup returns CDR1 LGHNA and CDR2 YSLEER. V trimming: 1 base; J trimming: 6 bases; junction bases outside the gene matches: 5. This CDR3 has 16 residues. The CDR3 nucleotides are TGCGCCAGCAGCCAAGGCGTCGGGACAGGGGATGAAAAACTGTTTTTT. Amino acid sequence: CASSQGVGTGDEKLFF.

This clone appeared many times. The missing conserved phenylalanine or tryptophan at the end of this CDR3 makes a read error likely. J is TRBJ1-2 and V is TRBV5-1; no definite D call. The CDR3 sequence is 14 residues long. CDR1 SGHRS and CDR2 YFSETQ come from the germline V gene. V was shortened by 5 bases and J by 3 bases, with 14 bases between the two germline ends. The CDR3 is CASRPRVFDYGYTL. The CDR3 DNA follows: TGCGCCAGCAGACCAAGGGTATTTGACTATGGCTACACCCTC.

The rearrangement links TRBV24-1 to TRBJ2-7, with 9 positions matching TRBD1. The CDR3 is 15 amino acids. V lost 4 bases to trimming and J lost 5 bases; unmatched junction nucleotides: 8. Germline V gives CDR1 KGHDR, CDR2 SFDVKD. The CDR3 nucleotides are TGTGCCACCAGTGACTCTGGGGGGACAGGGAACGAGCAGTACTTC. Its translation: CATSDSGGTGNEQYF.

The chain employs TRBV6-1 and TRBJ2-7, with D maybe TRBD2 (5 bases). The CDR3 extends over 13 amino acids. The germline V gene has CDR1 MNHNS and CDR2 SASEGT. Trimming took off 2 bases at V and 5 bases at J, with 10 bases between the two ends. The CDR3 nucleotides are TGTGCCAGCAGTGAACTAGCATCCCACGAGCAGTACTTC. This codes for CASSELASHEQYF.

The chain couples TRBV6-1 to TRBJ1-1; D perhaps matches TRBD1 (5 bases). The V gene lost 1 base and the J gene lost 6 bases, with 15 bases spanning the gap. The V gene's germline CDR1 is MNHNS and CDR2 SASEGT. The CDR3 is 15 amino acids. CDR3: CASSEESGTLPEAFF. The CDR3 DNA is TGTGCCAGCAGTGAAGAATCAGGGACCCTCCCTGAAGCTTTCTTT.

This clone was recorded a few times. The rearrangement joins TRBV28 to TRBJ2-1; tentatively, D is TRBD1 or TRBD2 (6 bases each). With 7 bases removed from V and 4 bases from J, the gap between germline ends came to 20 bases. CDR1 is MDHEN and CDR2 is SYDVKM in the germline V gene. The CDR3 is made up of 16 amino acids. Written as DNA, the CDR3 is TGTGCCAGCACTCCCGGGGGCGGGGCGCCGTACAATGAGCAGTTCTTC. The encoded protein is CASTPGGGAPYNEQFF. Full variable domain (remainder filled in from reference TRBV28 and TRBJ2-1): DVKVTQSSRYLVKRTGEKVFLECVQDMDHENMFWYRQDPGLGLRLIYFSYDVKMKEKGDIPEGYSVSREKKERFSLILESASTNQTSMYLCASTPGGGAPYNEQFFGPGTRLTVL.

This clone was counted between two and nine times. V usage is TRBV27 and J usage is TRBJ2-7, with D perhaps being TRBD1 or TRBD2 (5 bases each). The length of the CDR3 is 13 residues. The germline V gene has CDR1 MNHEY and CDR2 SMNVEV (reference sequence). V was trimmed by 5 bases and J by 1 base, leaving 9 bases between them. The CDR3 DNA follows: TGTGCCAGCAGTCGGGGACGGTCCTACGAGCAGTACTTC. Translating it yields CASSRGRSYEQYF.

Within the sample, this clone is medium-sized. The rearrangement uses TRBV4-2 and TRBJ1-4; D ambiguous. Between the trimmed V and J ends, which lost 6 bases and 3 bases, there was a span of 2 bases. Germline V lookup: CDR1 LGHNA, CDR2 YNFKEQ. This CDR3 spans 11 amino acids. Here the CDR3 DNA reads TGTGCCAGCAGTTCTAATGAAAAACTGTTTTTT. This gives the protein CASSSNEKLFF.

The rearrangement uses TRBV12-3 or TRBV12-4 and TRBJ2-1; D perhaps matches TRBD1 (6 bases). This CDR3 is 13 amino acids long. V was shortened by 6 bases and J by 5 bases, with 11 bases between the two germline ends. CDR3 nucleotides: TGTGCCAGCAGCCGCTGGGGGCACAATGAGCAGTTCTTC. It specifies CASSRWGHNEQFF.

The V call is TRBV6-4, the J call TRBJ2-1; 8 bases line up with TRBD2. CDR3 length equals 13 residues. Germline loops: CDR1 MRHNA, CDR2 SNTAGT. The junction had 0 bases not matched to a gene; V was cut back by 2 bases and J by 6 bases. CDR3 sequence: CASSDGTSNEQFF. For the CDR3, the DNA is TGTGCCAGCAGTGACGGGACTAGCAATGAGCAGTTCTTC.

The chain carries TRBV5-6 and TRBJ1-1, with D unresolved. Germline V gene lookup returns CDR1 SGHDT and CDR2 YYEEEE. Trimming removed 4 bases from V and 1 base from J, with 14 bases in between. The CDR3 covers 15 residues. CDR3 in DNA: TGTGCCAGCAGCATACCCGTGACGGCGAACACTGAAGCTTTCTTT. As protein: CASSIPVTANTEAFF.